The entry that follows covers one TCR beta chain sequence. The junction departs from the called germline gene at one end, perhaps through a read error. The protocol was immunoSEQ multiplex PCR, while the TCRdb copy is restricted to in-frame clones and leaves out a portion. Of 56,000 or so clones detected, about nine tenths appear once; the ten largest clones hold around 2%. This CDR3 is 15 amino acids long. The germline V gene has CDR1 SGHTA and CDR2 FQGTGA. This record comes from a study of T cell changes during pregnancy in multiple sclerosis. The specimen was peripheral blood, collected in the first trimester of pregnancy. This receptor was identified in a female donor in good health, enrolled as a control in a pregnancy study. V gene TRBV7-3 combines with J gene TRBJ2-5, with 11 positions matching TRBD2. CDR3 DNA: TGTGCCAGCAGCCTAACTAGCGGGGGACAAGAGACCCAGTACTTC. It codes for CASSLTSGGQETQYF.